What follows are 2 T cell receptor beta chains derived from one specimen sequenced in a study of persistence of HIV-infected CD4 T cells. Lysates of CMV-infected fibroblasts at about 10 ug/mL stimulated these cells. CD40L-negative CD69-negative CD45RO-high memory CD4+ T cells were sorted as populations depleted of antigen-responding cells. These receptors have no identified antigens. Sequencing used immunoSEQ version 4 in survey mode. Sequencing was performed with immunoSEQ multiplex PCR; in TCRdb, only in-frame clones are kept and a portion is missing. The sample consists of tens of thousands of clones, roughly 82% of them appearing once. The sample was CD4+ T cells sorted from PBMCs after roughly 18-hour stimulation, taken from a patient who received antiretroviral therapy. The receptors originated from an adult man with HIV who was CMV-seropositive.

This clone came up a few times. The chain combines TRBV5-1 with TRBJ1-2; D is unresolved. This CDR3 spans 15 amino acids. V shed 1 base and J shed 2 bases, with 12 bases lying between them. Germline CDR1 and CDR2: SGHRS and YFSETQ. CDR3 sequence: CASSLYAGENYGYTF. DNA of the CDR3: TGCGCCAGCAGCTTGTACGCAGGAGAGAACTATGGCTACACCTTC.

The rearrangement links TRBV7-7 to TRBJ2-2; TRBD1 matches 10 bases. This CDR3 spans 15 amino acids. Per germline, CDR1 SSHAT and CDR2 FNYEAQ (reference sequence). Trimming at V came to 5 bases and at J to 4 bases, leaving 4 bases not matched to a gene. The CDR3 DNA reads TGTGCCAGCAGCCGGGACAGGGGTAGCACCGGGGAGCTGTTTTTT. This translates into CASSRDRGSTGELFF.